This T cell receptor beta chain was captured in a study of cytomegalovirus exposure and HLA in healthy donors. There are 14 residues in the CDR3. Germline trimming cut 3 bases from V and 4 bases from J; bases unmatched to any gene: 6. In germline, CDR1 is SGHVS, CDR2 FQNEAQ. Worth noting for this clone: Its antigen is currently unknown.

Likely unrecorded immune exposures existed in these nominally healthy donors. The PCR contained 60 Vbeta and 13 Jbeta primers. This table comes from immunoSEQ multiplex PCR, and its TCRdb copy is limited to in-frame clones, with some not included. The sample lists about 67,000 clones; about two thirds were seen once. Whole-study findings and limits: In an earlier analysis, productive rearrangement rates for most beta V segments clustered near 87% or 30%.

This TCR was sampled from a woman aged 25 to 39 in good health and CMV-seronegative. V is TRBV7-8 and J is TRBJ2-7; 7 bases map to TRBD1. Sequencing input: PBMCs. As DNA, the CDR3 is TGTGCCAGCAGCTTTGACAGGGTGGGTTACGAGCAGTACTTC. It codes for CASSFDRVGYEQYF.